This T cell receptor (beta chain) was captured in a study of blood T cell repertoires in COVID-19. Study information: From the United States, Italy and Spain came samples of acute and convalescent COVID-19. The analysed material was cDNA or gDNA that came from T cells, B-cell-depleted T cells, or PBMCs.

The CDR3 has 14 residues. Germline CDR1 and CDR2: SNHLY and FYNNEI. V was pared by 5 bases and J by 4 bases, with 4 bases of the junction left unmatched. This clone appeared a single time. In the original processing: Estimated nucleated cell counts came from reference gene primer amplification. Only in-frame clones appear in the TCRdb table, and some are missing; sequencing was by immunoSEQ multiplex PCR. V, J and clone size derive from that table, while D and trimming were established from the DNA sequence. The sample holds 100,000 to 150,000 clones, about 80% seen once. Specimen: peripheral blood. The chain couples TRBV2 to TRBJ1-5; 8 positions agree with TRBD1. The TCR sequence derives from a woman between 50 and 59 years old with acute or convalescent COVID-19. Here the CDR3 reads CASSKRTGNQPQHF. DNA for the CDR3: TGTGCCAGCAGTAAACGGACAGGGAATCAGCCCCAGCATTTT.